The present TCR beta chain was sequenced within a study of T and B cells in COVID-19 patients. As for the study in general: Active-infection patients were older, median roughly 62 years, than recovered patients, median around 34 years.

Germline lookup yields CDR1 SQVTM and CDR2 ANQGSEA. The CDR3 has 14 residues. After removal of 4 bases from V and 2 bases from J, the junction contained 4 bases not matched to a gene. On this clonotype itself: Its antigen is unidentified.

TRB rearrangements were amplified by multiplex PCR with BIOMED2 TRB-A/B primers. TCRdb reprocessed the multiplex PCR reads via MiXCR and lists one record per CDR3 protein. The data show about 7,100 distinct CDR3 sequences, around a quarter seen once. Study-level findings and limits: Few blood samples existed from mildly ill patients during symptoms or early in severe cases.

TRB was amplified from approximately 250-480 ng of blood genomic DNA. The specimen was blood. This TCR was recovered from a human donor with active COVID-19. J is TRBJ2-5 and V is TRBV29-1; 10 positions agree with TRBD1. The CDR3 nucleotides read TGCAGCGTTGGGGACAGGGGCCCACAAGAGACCCAGTACTTC. Protein product: CSVGDRGPQETQYF.